The 9 T cell receptor beta chains below were found in one sample sequenced in a study of T cells in Graves' hyperthyroidism and ophthalmopathy. Amplification yielded TCR beta CDR3 regions, with RNA transcripts as the source. RT-PCR in the first round (using the HTBI primer set) targeted the TCR CDR3. TCRdb reanalysed the multiplex PCR reads using MiXCR and keeps one entry per CDR3 protein. The table includes 690,000 or so distinct CDR3 sequences, 18% detected once. Input material: blood. The receptors derive from a woman aged 45 to 65 with Graves' hyperthyroidism that later progressed to Graves' ophthalmopathy.

The chain recombines TRBV29-1 with TRBJ1-5, with D hard to call. This CDR3 has 13 residues. Trimming took 3 bases from V and 7 from J, leaving 13 bases between them. The V gene's germline CDR1 is SQVTM and CDR2 ANQGSEA. The CDR3 DNA reads as TGCAGCGTTGAGGGGTCATTCGGGCAGCCCCAGCATTTT. Its translation is CSVEGSFGQPQHF.

This clonotype was detected a few times. The chain is built from TRBV6-1 and TRBJ2-1; the match to TRBD2 covers 11 bases. The CDR3 is 15 residues long. V gave up 6 bases and J gave up 12 bases; unmatched junction bases: 13. Germline V CDR1 and CDR2: MNHNS, SASEGT. CDR3 sequence (DNA): TGTGCCAGCAGCGACATCGTTAGCGGGGGGGCCGGGCAGTTCTTC. Protein product: CASSDIVSGGAGQFF.

This clonotype was seen repeatedly, ten times or more. The rearrangement links TRBV12-3 or TRBV12-4 to TRBJ2-7, with 9 nucleotides matching TRBD1. The CDR3 is 14 amino acids. V gave up 5 bases and J gave up 2 bases; unmatched junction bases: 4. DNA of the CDR3: TGTGCCAGCAGTCCGGACAGGGGCGCCTACGAGCAGTACTTC. Amino acids: CASSPDRGAYEQYF.

This clonotype was counted at least ten times. The chain carries TRBV6-2 or TRBV6-3 and TRBJ1-1; D might be TRBD1 (6 bases). V lost 4 bases, J lost 1 base, and 10 bases lay in between. There are 14 residues in the CDR3. Germline CDR1 MNHEY, CDR2 SVGEGT. DNA of the CDR3: TGTGCCAGCAGTTCGTGGACAGAGAACACTGAAGCTTTCTTT. It encodes CASSSWTENTEAFF.

In its sample, this clonotype was seen many times. The rearrangement links TRBV3-1 to TRBJ1-1; D is perhaps TRBD1 (6 bases). Germline V gene data show CDR1 as LGHDT and CDR2 as YNNKEL (reference sequence). V was pared by 1 base and J by 0 bases, with 15 bases between. This CDR3 region has 17 residues. Written as DNA, the CDR3 is TGTGCCAGCAGCCAAGGGCACCGGGACATATTGAACACTGAAGCTTTCTTT. Residues: CASSQGHRDILNTEAFF.

The V call is TRBV14, the J call TRBJ2-2, with D uncertain. The germline CDR1 and CDR2 sequences are SGHDN and FVKESK. The CDR3 consists of 13 residues. V was clipped by 1 base and J by 7 bases, with 7 bases between them. CDR3 bases: TGTGCCAGCAGCCAAGTAACGGTCGGGGAGCTGTTTTTT. It yields the protein CASSQVTVGELFF.

This clonotype was counted only a few times. The V gene is TRBV5-8, the J gene TRBJ1-1, with 7 bases matching TRBD1. CDR1 and CDR2 from the germline V gene are SGHTS and YDEGEE. This CDR3 comprises 15 residues. The J segment lost 6 bases and the V segment lost 3 bases, leaving 11 bases of the junction unmatched. CDR3 coding DNA: TGTGCCAGCAGCTCCCCACACAGGGGTCGCGCTGAAGCTTTCTTT. As protein: CASSSPHRGRAEAFF.

This clonotype showed up just a few times. The gene calls are TRBV3-1 and TRBJ1-1, with D possibly TRBD1 on 5 matching bases. CDR3 length: 17 residues. Germline V gives CDR1 LGHDT, CDR2 YNNKEL (reference sequence). V gave up 1 base and J gave up 1 base, with 16 bases separating them. In DNA, the CDR3 is TGTGCCAGCAGCCAAGTCCGCAGGGCGCCAGGGAACACTGAAGCTTTCTTT. Protein product: CASSQVRRAPGNTEAFF.

V gene TRBV15 combines with J gene TRBJ1-6, with D unclear. Trimming shortened V by 5 bases and J by 7 bases, and 6 bases separated the two germline ends. The CDR3 sequence is 12 residues long. Germline lookup yields CDR1 LNHNV and CDR2 YYDKDF (reference sequence). CDR3 in DNA: TGTGCCACCAGCCGTTTGAATTCACCCCTCCACTTT. It codes for CATSRLNSPLHF.